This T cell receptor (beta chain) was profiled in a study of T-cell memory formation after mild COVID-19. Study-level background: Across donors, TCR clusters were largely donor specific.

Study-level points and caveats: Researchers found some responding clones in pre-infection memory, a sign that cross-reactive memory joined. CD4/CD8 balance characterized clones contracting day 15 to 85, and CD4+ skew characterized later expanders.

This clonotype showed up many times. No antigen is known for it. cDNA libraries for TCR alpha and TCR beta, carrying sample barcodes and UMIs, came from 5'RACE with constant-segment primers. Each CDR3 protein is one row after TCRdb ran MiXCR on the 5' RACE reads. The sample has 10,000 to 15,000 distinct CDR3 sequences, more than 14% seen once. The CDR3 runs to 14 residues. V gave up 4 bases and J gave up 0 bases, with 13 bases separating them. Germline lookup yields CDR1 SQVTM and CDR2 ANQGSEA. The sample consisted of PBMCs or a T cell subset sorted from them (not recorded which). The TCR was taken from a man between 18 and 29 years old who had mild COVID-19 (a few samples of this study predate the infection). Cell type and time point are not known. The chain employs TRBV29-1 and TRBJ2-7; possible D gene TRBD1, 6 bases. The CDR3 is CSVVRDTPSYEQYF. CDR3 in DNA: TGCAGCGTTGTCCGGGACACTCCCTCCTACGAGCAGTACTTC.